This T cell receptor beta chain was identified during a study of cytomegalovirus exposure and HLA in healthy donors. The CDR3 sequence is 16 residues long. Trimming removed 4 bases from V and 1 base from J; junction bases left unmatched: 5. Looked up from germline, CDR1 is SGHNT and CDR2 is YYREEE (reference sequence). The primer mix had 60 Vbeta and 13 Jbeta primers. The method was immunoSEQ multiplex PCR; TCRdb's version includes in-frame clones alone and lacks a portion of them. The profile shows fewer than 150,000 clones, about 75% of them singletons. There were likely unrecorded immune exposures, though donors were nominally healthy when sampled. Study-wide points: Several of the most significant clusters appeared, in a later analysis, to be linked to common viral pathogens.

This clone was seen a few times. Its target is unknown. Sequences were obtained from PBMCs. The genes are TRBV5-4 and TRBJ2-5; 12 nucleotides line up with TRBD2. This sequence was found in a man aged 18 to 30 in good health and CMV-seronegative. In DNA, the CDR3 is TGTGCCAGCAGCATCCCGGGACTAGCGGGCCAAGAGACCCAGTACTTC. Its protein is CASSIPGLAGQETQYF.